Given below is one TCR beta chain in context. The antigen is not known. Repertoires were generated with immunoSEQ multiplex PCR, while TCRdb's copy carries only in-frame clones and drops some. The table includes roughly 7,100 clones, around 95% detected once. These data originate in a study of T cells in tuberculosis. Study as a whole: Samples predate treatment or fall within its first 7 days.

Whole-study results and caveats: GEM motif frequencies gave over 60% accuracy; the GMM repertoire gave approximately 90%. Samples were chosen by availability of cryopreserved specimens.

Germline V lookup: CDR1 MGHRA, CDR2 YSYEKL. With V trimmed by 4 bases and J by 7 bases, 12 bases remained unmatched. The CDR3 runs 16 residues. Tuberculosis was confirmed by positive sputum smear and/or M. tuberculosis culture. Sequencing was done on a sample of PBMCs. The source is an adult with tuberculosis. V gene TRBV4-1 combines with J gene TRBJ1-2, with 10 positions matching TRBD1. The CDR3 here is CASSPPDRGAKSGYTF. Here the CDR3 DNA reads TGCGCCAGCAGCCCACCGGACAGGGGGGCCAAGAGTGGCTACACCTTC.